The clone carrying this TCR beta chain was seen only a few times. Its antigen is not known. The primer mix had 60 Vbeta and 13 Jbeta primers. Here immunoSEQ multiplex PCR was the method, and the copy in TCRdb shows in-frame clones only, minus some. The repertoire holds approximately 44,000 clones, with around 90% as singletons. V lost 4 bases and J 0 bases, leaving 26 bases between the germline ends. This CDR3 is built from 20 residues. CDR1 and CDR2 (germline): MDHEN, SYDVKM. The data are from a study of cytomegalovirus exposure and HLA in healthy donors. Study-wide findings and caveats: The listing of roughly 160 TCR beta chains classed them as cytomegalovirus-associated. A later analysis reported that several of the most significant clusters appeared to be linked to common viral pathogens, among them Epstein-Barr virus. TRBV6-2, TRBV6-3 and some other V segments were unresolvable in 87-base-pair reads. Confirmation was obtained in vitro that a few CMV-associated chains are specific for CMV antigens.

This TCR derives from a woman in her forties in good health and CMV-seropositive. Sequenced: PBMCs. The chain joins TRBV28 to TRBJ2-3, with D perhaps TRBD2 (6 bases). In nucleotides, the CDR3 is TGTGCCAGCAGTTCTTATTCCGCATTCACCCCGGGGGTTAGCACAGATACGCAGTATTTT. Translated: CASSSYSAFTPGVSTDTQYF.